These 20 T cell receptor beta chains were all obtained from the same sample, sequenced in a study of vaccination and CD4 T cells after COVID-19. With the Oncomine TCR Beta short-read assay, DNA from cultured CD4+ T cells was sequenced. TCRdb redid the calling of the PCR reads with MiXCR, one entry per CDR3 protein. This sample carries 9,500 to 15,000 distinct CDR3 sequences, more than 45% of them seen once, and the ten largest clones take over 20%. Specified treatment: roughly 10-day PBMC culture with coronavirus spike peptide pools or control peptides (ViraFEST assay). Their target antigens are unknown. The sequenced sample was CD4+ T cells from blood, cultured in vitro. The receptors were gathered from a human donor who had recovered from COVID-19.

This chain's CDR3 is CASRQGHLTDTQYF. Here the CDR3 DNA reads TGTGCCAGCAGACAGGGACACCTCACAGATACGCAGTATTTT. V is TRBV6-1 and J is TRBJ2-3; the D gene is possibly TRBD1 (6 bases). The CDR3 covers 14 residues. V lost 6 bases to trimming and J lost 2 bases, with 12 bases between them. Germline-derived CDR1 and CDR2 are MNHNS and SASEGT.

This sequence joins TRBV7-9 and TRBJ2-7, with D tentatively TRBD2 (5 bases). Germline lookup yields CDR1 SEHNR and CDR2 FQNEAQ (reference sequence). Deletions cut 5 bases from V and 2 bases from J, with 13 bases between. The CDR3 extends over 14 amino acids. The CDR3 spells CASSATGKTYEQYF. Here the CDR3 DNA reads TGTGCCAGCAGCGCCACCGGGAAAACCTACGAGCAGTACTTC.

This chain links TRBV30 with TRBJ2-5; no definite D call. CDR3 length equals 12 residues. CDR1 is GTSNPN and CDR2 is SVGIG in the germline V gene (reference sequence). V was cut by 0 bases and J by 4 bases, with 6 bases left in between. CDR3 coding DNA: TGTGCCTGGAGTGTACAACGAGAGACCCAGTACTTC. This gives the protein CAWSVQRETQYF.

The chain carries TRBV1 and TRBJ1-1; TRBD1, the table's D call, was not compared with the DNA. TRBV1 is an annotated pseudogene. This CDR3 is built from 14 residues. The CDR3 sequence is CTSSIQDPNTEAFF. The CDR3 DNA reads as TGCACCAGCAGCATACAGGACCCGAACACTGAAGCTTTCTTT.

This rearrangement joins TRBV10-3 to TRBJ1-2; D is ambiguous. The germline V and J ends were trimmed by 4 bases and 3 bases, with 15 bases remaining between them. CDR1 ENHRY and CDR2 SYGVKD come from the germline V gene. CDR3 size: 15 residues. CDR3 loop: CAISGTGNKDYGYTF. Here the CDR3 DNA reads TGTGCCATCAGTGGTACGGGTAACAAGGACTATGGCTACACCTTC.

The V gene is TRBV12-3 or TRBV12-4, the J gene TRBJ1-1; TRBD1 agrees at 8 bases. The ends lost 8 bases at V and 5 bases at J; junction bases unmatched: 13. The CDR3 is 15 amino acids. The CDR3 protein is CASEGQGAVRTEAFF. CDR3 DNA: TGTGCCAGCGAAGGGCAGGGGGCGGTGCGGACTGAAGCTTTCTTT.

This sequence joins TRBV28 and TRBJ1-2, with TRBD1 matching 9 bases. The CDR3 covers 14 residues. With 5 bases clipped from V and 4 bases from J, the junction kept 5 bases outside the gene matches. Germline V gene sequence: CDR1 MDHEN, CDR2 SYDVKM. The CDR3 DNA reads TGTGCCAGCAGTCGGGGACAGGGAGCCTATGGCTACACCTTC. The encoded protein is CASSRGQGAYGYTF.

This clonotype has only a few counts. The CDR3 region has the DNA TGTGCCAGTAGGGAAGGACGGGACACTGAAGCTTTCTTT. It specifies CASREGRDTEAFF. The chain combines TRBV19 with TRBJ1-1; D is unclear. The V and J ends lost 6 bases and 3 bases respectively, with 11 bases between them. The CDR3 runs 13 residues. Germline lookup yields CDR1 LNHDA and CDR2 SQIVND (reference sequence).

The table lists this clonotype with a few counts. The chain employs TRBV7-2 and TRBJ2-5; TRBD2 is a possible D gene (5 bases). Germline CDR1 and CDR2: SGHTA and FQGNSA. The V gene lost 2 bases and the J gene lost 13 bases, with 17 bases spanning the gap. The CDR3 extends over 13 amino acids. DNA of the CDR3: TGTGCCAGCAGCTTATCCCCTACTAGGGCCTGGTACTTC. Translation gives CASSLSPTRAWYF. The whole variable domain, filled in from reference TRBV7-2 and TRBJ2-5, reads GAGVSQSPSNKVTEKGKDVELRCDPISGHTALYWYRQSLGQGLEFLIYFQGNSAPDKSGLPSDRFSAERTGGSVSTLTIQRTQQEDSAVYLCASSLSPTRAWYFGPGTRLLVL.

This clonotype occurred a few times. V and J are TRBV5-4 and TRBJ1-2; D is unresolved. Trimming removed 0 bases from V and 6 bases from J, with 15 bases in between. The CDR3 loop spans 15 amino acids. Germline V gene sequence: CDR1 SGHNT, CDR2 YYREEE (reference sequence). The CDR3 here is CASSLAGGPYHGYTF. The CDR3 region has the DNA TGTGCCAGCAGCTTGGCGGGAGGGCCTTACCATGGCTACACCTTC.

The chain combines TRBV15 with TRBJ2-2; 7 bases are a match to TRBD2. CDR1 and CDR2 (germline): LNHNV, YYDKDF (reference sequence). The J segment lost 0 bases and the V segment lost 1 base, leaving 8 bases of the junction unmatched. This CDR3 comprises 18 residues. The CDR3 sequence: CATSRAPPAGTNTGELFF. The DNA for the CDR3 is TGTGCCACCAGCAGAGCGCCTCCAGCGGGAACGAACACCGGGGAGCTGTTTTTT.

The chain is built from TRBV5-4 and TRBJ2-7; 10 bases fit TRBD2. This CDR3 contains 15 residues. Per the germline V gene, CDR1 is SGHNT and CDR2 is YYREEE (reference sequence). The V gene end was trimmed by 0 bases and the J gene end by 4 bases; junction bases not matched to a gene: 4. The chain's CDR3 is CASSLGGSGRYEQYF. The CDR3 DNA reads TGTGCCAGCAGCTTGGGGGGTAGCGGGAGGTACGAGCAGTACTTC.

The CDR3 sequence: CASSPPGLAGSGELFF. Written as DNA, the CDR3 is TGTGCCAGCAGCCCCCCCGGACTAGCGGGATCCGGGGAGCTGTTTTTT. This rearrangement joins TRBV7-3 to TRBJ2-2, with 12 bases aligning to TRBD2. The CDR3 extends over 16 amino acids. The J segment lost 6 bases and the V segment lost 5 bases, leaving 7 bases of the junction unmatched. The germline V gene encodes CDR1 SGHTA and CDR2 FQGTGA.

The rearrangement joins TRBV5-1 to TRBJ1-2; possibly TRBD1 for D (5 bases). CDR1 SGHRS and CDR2 YFSETQ come from the germline V gene. Trimming took 3 bases from V and 3 from J, leaving 21 bases between them. This CDR3 is built from 17 residues. CDR3 bases: TGCGCCAGCAGCTACGAAACCCCTCTCGGGACGGACTATGGCTACACCTTC. As protein: CASSYETPLGTDYGYTF. Filled out from reference TRBV5-1 and TRBJ1-2, the complete variable domain reads KAGVTQTPRYLIKTRGQQVTLSCSPISGHRSVSWYQQTPGQGLQFLFEYFSETQRNKGNFPGRFSGRQFSNSRSEMNVSTLELGDSALYLCASSYETPLGTDYGYTFGSGTRLTVV.

This chain joins TRBV20-1 and TRBJ2-7; 7 bases are a match to TRBD1. Germline lookup yields CDR1 DFQATT and CDR2 SNEGSKA (reference sequence). The CDR3 contains 12 residues. Trimming took 5 bases from V and 5 from J; bases not matched to a gene: 6. The CDR3 nucleotides are TGCAGTGCTGCAGGGGGATCAGACGAGCAGTACTTC. This translates into CSAAGGSDEQYF.

This clonotype has more than one count but fewer than ten. The CDR3 bases are TGTGCCAGCAGTTTTTCCGGGAGCAGGCTGAACACTGAAGCTTTCTTT. Its protein is CASSFSGSRLNTEAFF. The chain recombines TRBV28 with TRBJ1-1, with D uncertain. The CDR3 is 16 residues long. Trimming took off 3 bases at V and 0 bases at J, with 14 bases between the two ends. Germline V CDR1 and CDR2: MDHEN, SYDVKM.

This chain uses TRBV5-4 with TRBJ2-2; tentative D call: TRBD1 (6 bases). From germline, CDR1 is SGHNT and CDR2 YYREEE (reference sequence). The V end lost 4 bases, the J end lost 6 bases, and 13 bases lay between the germline ends. The CDR3 totals 14 residues. In DNA, the CDR3 is TGTGCCAGCAGCCCAACAGGGCCGTCCGGGGAGCTGTTTTTT. Encoded protein: CASSPTGPSGELFF.

The rearrangement uses TRBV7-2 and TRBJ2-2; the match to TRBD2 covers 9 bases. The CDR3 is made up of 14 amino acids. The ends lost 5 bases at V and 4 bases at J; junction bases unmatched: 2. Germline CDR1 reads SGHTA; CDR2 reads FQGNSA. CDR3 region: CASSRGRATGELFF. CDR3 sequence (DNA): TGTGCCAGCAGCCGCGGGAGGGCCACCGGGGAGCTGTTTTTT.

The rearrangement links TRBV19 to TRBJ1-5; a possible D gene is TRBD1 (5 bases). V dropped 7 bases and J dropped 5 bases, with 18 bases sitting between them. The CDR3 is made up of 15 amino acids. Germline CDR1 and CDR2: LNHDA and SQIVND (reference sequence). The CDR3 DNA is TGTGCCAGTACTCTAGCCGACAGCCGATATCAGCCCCAGCATTTT. It yields the protein CASTLADSRYQPQHF.

This clonotype was found a few times. The CDR3: CASTQDRYDEQYF. The CDR3 DNA follows: TGTGCCAGCACCCAAGACAGGTACGACGAGCAGTACTTC. This chain connects TRBV21-1 to TRBJ2-7; the table's D call of TRBD1 was not tested on the DNA. TRBV21-1 is a documented pseudogene. The CDR3 runs to 13 residues.